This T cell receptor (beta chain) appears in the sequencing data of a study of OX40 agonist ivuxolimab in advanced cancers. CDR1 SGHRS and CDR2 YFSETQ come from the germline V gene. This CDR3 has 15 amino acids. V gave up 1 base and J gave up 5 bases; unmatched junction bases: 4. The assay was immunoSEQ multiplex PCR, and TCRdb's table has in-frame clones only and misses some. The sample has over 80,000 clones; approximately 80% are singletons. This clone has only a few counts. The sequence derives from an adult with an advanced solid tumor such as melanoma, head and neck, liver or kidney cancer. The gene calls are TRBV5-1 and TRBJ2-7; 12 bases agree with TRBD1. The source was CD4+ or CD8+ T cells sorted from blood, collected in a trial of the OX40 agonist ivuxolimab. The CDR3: CASSLYGTGGNEQYF. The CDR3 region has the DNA TGCGCCAGCAGCTTGTACGGGACAGGGGGCAACGAGCAGTACTTC. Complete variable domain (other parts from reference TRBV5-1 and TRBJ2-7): KAGVTQTPRYLIKTRGQQVTLSCSPISGHRSVSWYQQTPGQGLQFLFEYFSETQRNKGNFPGRFSGRQFSNSRSEMNVSTLELGDSALYLCASSLYGTGGNEQYFGPGTRLTVT.